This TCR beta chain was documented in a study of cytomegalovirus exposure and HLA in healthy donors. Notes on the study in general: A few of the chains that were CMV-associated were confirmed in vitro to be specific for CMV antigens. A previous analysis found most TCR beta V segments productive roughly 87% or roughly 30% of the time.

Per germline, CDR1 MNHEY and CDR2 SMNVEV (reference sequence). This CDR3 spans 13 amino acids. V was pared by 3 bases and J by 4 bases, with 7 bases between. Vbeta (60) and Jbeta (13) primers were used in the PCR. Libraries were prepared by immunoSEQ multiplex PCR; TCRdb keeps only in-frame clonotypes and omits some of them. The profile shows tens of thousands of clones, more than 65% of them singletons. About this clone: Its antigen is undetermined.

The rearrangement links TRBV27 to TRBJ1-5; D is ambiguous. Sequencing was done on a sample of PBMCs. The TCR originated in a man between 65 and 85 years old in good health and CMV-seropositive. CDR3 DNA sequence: TGTGCCAGCAGTTTTTCTAGGAATCAGCCCCAGCATTTT. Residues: CASSFSRNQPQHF.